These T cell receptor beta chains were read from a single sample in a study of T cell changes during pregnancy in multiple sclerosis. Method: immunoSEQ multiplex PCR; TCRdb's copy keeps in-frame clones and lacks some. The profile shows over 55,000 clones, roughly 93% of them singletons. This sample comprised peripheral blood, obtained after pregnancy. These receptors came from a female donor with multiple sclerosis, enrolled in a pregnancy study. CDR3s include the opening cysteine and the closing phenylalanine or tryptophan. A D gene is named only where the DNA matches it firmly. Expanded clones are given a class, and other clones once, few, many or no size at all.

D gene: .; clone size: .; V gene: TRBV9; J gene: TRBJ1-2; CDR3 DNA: TGTGCCAGCGCTGCTACAGGGCTTAACTATGGCTACACCTTC; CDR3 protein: CASAATGLNYGYTF
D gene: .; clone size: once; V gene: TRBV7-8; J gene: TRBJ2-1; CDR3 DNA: TGTGCCAGCAGCTTAGCGCGGGTACTATCCTCCTACAATGAGCAGTTCTTC; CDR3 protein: CASSLARVLSSYNEQFF
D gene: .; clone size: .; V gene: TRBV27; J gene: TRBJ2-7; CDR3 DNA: TGTGCCAGCAGTTTATCGGTGGGAGACTCCTACGAGCAGTACTTC; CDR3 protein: CASSLSVGDSYEQYF
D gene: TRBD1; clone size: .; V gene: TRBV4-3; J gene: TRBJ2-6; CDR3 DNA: TGCGCCAGCAGCCCTGGACAGGGCTCTGGGGCCAACGTCCTGACTTTC; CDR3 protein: CASSPGQGSGANVLTF
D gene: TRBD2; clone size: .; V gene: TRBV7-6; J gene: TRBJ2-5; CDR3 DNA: TGTGCCAGCAGCCTGACTAGCGGGAGCGGAGAGACCCAGTACTTC; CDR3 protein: CASSLTSGSGETQYF
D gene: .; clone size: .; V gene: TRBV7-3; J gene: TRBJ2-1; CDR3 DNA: TGTGCCAGCATGATTCGACCGGGCTCCTACAATGAGCAGTTCTTC; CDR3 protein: CASMIRPGSYNEQFF
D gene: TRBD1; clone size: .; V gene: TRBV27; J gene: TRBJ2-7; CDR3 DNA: TGTGCCAGCCGGGACAGCAGCTCCTACGAGCAGTACTTC; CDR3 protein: CASRDSSSYEQYF
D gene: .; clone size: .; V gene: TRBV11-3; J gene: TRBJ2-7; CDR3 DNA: TGTGCCAGCAGCCCCTCCCCCCTCAGCTCCTACGAGCAGTACTTC; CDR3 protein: CASSPSPLSSYEQYF
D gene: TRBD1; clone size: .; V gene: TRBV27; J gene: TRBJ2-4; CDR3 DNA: TGTGCCAGCAGTTTGTCGGGACAGGGGGCCAAAAACATTCAGTACTTC; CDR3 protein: CASSLSGQGAKNIQYF
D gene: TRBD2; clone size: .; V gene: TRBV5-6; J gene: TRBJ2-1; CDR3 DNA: TGTGCCAGCAGCTTCGGAAGGCAGCGGGAAAATGAGCAGTTCTTC; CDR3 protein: CASSFGRQRENEQFF
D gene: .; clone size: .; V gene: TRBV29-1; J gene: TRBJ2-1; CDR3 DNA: .; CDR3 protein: CSAFGAGTSKNEQFF
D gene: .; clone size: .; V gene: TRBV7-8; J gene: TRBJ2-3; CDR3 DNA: TGTGCCAGCAGCCCAACCCGGACAAGCGGCACAGATACGCAGTATTTT; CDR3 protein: CASSPTRTSGTDTQYF
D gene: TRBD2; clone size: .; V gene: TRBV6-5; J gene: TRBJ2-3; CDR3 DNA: TGTGCCAGCAGTTACGTTTCTAGCGGGAACACAGATACGCAGTATTTT; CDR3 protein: CASSYVSSGNTDTQYF
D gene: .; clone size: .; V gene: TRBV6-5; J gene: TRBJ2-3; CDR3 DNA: TGTGCCAGCAGTACCTGGAGCTCAGATACGCAGTATTTT; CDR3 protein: CASSTWSSDTQYF
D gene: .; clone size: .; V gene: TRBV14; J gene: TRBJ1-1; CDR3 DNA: TGTGCCAGCAGCCACTTCCCGAACACTGAAGCTTTCTTT; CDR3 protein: CASSHFPNTEAFF
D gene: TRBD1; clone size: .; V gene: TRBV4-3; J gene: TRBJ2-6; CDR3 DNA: TGCGCCAGCAGCCAACCGACAGGGCCTGGGGCCAACGTCCTGACTTTC; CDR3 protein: CASSQPTGPGANVLTF
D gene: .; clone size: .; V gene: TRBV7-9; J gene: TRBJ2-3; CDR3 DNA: TGTGCCAGCAGCTATAGCGGACTAGATACGCAGTATTTT; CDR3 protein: CASSYSGLDTQYF
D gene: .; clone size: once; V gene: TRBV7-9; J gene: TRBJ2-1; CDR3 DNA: TGTGCCAGCAGCTTAGGCAGCTCCTACAATGAGCAGTTCTTC; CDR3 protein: CASSLGSSYNEQFF
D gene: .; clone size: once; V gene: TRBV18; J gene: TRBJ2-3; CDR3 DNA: TGTGCCAGCTCACCACCGTCCAGGAGCACAGATACGCAGTATTTT; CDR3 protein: CASSPPSRSTDTQYF
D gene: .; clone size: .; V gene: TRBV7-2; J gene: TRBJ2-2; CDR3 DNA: TGTGCCAGCAGCTTAGCGAGACAGGGAGGTAACACCGGGGAGCTGTTTTTT; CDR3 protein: CASSLARQGGNTGELFF
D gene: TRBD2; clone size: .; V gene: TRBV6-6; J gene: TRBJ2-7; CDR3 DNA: TGTGCCAGCAAGGGTGGCGGGGGGCACGAGCAGTACTTC; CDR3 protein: CASKGGGGHEQYF
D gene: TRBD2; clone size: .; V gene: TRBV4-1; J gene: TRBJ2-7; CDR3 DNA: TGCGCCAGCAGCCTGACCTCTAGCGGGAGTTCCTACGAGCAGTACTTC; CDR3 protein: CASSLTSSGSSYEQYF
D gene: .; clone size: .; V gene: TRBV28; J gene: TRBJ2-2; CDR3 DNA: TGTGCCAGCAGGGTAGGGGGTACGATCGGGGAGCTGTTTTTT; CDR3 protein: CASRVGGTIGELFF
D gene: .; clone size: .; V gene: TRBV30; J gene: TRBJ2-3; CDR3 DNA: TGTGCCTGGAGTATGGGGGAGGTAGATACGCAGTATTTT; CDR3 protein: CAWSMGEVDTQYF
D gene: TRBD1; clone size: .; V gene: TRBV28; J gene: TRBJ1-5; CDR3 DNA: TGTGCCAGCAGCCGAAGACGACAGGGGCGCAATCAGCCCCAGCATTTT; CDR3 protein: CASSRRRQGRNQPQHF
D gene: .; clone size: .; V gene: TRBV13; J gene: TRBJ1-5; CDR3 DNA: TGTGCCAGCAGCAGCTGGACAGAACCTAATCAGCCCCAGCATTTT; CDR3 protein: CASSSWTEPNQPQHF